The T cell receptor beta chain described here comes from a study of blood T cell repertoires in COVID-19. Turning to the study itself: Both acute and convalescent COVID-19 samples were obtained from the United States, Italy and Spain. T cells, B-cell-depleted T cells, or PBMCs provided the cDNA or gDNA that served as material.

This clone was seen a few times. Per the study methods: It was from reference gene primer amplification that nucleated cell counts were estimated. TCRdb's copy holds only in-frame clones and misses some; the assay was immunoSEQ multiplex PCR. The V and J calls and clone size come from that table; D and trimming were worked out from the DNA. The sample has about 68,000 clones; roughly 88% are singletons. This CDR3 comprises 13 residues. V lost 1 base to trimming and J lost 4 bases, with 7 bases between them. Sequencing used peripheral blood. The J gene is TRBJ1-1, the V gene TRBV12-3 or TRBV12-4; perhaps TRBD1 as D (5 bases). The receptor comes from a man between 50 and 59 years old with COVID-19, enrolled during active disease. The CDR3 coding sequence is TGTGCCAGCAGTTTAGGGGGGGTCACTGAAGCTTTCTTT. Translating it yields CASSLGGVTEAFF.